The entry that follows covers one TCR beta chain sequence. Its cognate antigen has yet to be identified. Within one base of it there is no much larger clone, and no base qualities were kept. The entry originates in a study of shared T cell receptors in the human thymus (dated by TCRdb to the early 2020s). Background for the entire study: The study examined how the human thymus generates shared, self-reactive T-cell receptor alpha chains.

Library construction relied on the immunoSEQ multiplex PCR assay. TCRdb took over this immuneACCESS table, retaining in-frame rearrangements with V and J assigned. Such tables are incomplete; in checked studies, under half of the missing clones stem from an unresolved V gene, and the remainder is unexplained. The sample table shows hundreds of thousands of clones, and around 87% are seen once. The biggest ten clones account for roughly 0.0086% of the sample. The CDR3 measures 15 amino acids from cysteine to phenylalanine. CDR3 DNA only is kept here, 45 bases in frame from base 1. The germline V gene yields SQVTM for CDR1 and ANQGSEA for CDR2. V lost 5 bases and J lost 2 bases, and the count of bases not matched to a germline gene is 10. The same data also went into a second study, on human thymus T cells. From the second report: Immunologically healthy infants undergoing open corrective cardiac surgery for congenital heart defects in Finland were used as donors. Thymus tissue was collected as surgical resects that were removed during corrective cardiac surgery. Biased V and J gene segment usage appeared to be present in both thymic and peripheral blood repertoires. The related research found that thymic TCR repertoires overlapped highly between unrelated individuals. TCR alpha and beta repertoires from roughly 8 infant thymus samples and four related peripheral blood samples were characterized in the study. The infant donors were 7 to 244 days old, and the cohort included over five males and two females. Thymocytes were freed from the tissue by mechanical means and kept at -70 degrees C as pellets of roughly 9-34 million cells. A QIAsymphony instrument was used to extract genomic DNA from frozen cell pellets. Using the immunoSEQ multiplex PCR assay, the TCRB and TCRAD loci were amplified from a standardized quantity of quality-controlled genomic DNA. The amplicons spanned the V(D)J region and were long enough to cover the CDR3 and allow V and J genes to be identified. The commercial immunoSEQ service was used to sequence amplicons on an Illumina platform. Corrections for primer bias and sequencing errors followed previously described methods, while TCRAD and TCRB definitions were based on the IMGT database. Repertoires were analysed with immunoSEQ Analyzer 3.0 and VDJTools, covering basic statistics, V/J segment usage, diversity estimates, rarefaction and pairwise overlap. Chao1, ChaoE, Efron-Thisted, Shannon and inverse Simpson indices were used to estimate diversity, which was also estimated on datasets down-sampled to the smallest sample. Repertoire overlap was determined by strict matching of CDR3 nucleotide sequence, V gene and J gene, and Jaccard-based multidimensional scaling clustering was applied. On average, roughly 810,000 unique TCRB clonotypes were obtained from thymus samples, compared with around 78,000 from blood samples.

The sample comprised thymocytes. The V gene is TRBV29-1 and the J gene is TRBJ2-7, with 9 bases aligning to TRBD1. The clonotype comes from a boy in the first two years of life with a congenital heart defect. Donor details come from another sample of the same person, matched by shared clones. The DNA reads as follows: TGCAGCGTTCCCCTTGACAGGGGGAGCCCCTACGAGCAGTACTTC. The encoded protein is CSVPLDRGSPYEQYF.